This T cell receptor (beta chain) was captured in a study of cytomegalovirus exposure and HLA in healthy donors. CDR1 MNHEY and CDR2 SMNVEV come from the germline V gene (reference sequence). The CDR3 runs 14 residues. Amplification used 60 Vbeta primers and 13 Jbeta primers. Method: immunoSEQ multiplex PCR; TCRdb's copy keeps in-frame clones and lacks some. The sample lists 210,000 or so clones, 65% to 85% occurring once. Sequenced sample: PBMCs. This receptor was identified in a boy aged 2-9 years in good health and CMV-seronegative. J is TRBJ2-5 and V is TRBV27; 10 bases are a match to TRBD1. The closer fit of TRBJ2-7 to the DNA end suggests the J call may be wrong. The CDR3 reads CASSLLGQGYEQYF. CDR3 nucleotides: TGTGCCAGCAGTTTACTGGGACAGGGGTACGAGCAGTACTTC.